A selection of T cell receptor beta chains follows, all from one sample in a study. In TCRdb, the 5' RACE reads were re-called with MiXCR into one record per CDR3 protein. This table holds roughly 50,000 distinct CDR3 sequences, almost 25% found once. The sample comprised tumor-infiltrating naive CD4+ T cells sorted from the breast tumor. The receptors were sampled from a female donor with breast cancer. CDR3s include the opening cysteine and the closing phenylalanine or tryptophan. The order of the fields is V gene, clone size, D gene, J gene, CDR3 protein, CDR3 DNA. A D gene is named only where the DNA matches it firmly. Clone size is shown for a subset of rows, as once, few, many or a class of expanded clone.

>TRBV11-1|.|.|TRBJ2-3
CASSLSGVGETVFGADTQYF
TGTGCCAGCAGCTTATCGGGAGTGGGCGAGACCGTCTTTGGCGCAGATACGCAGTATTTT
>TRBV5-1|.|.|TRBJ2-5
CASSPQGSQETQYF
TGCGCCAGCAGCCCACAGGGTTCTCAAGAGACCCAGTACTTC
>TRBV4-3|few|.|TRBJ1-2
CASSQVLGSGYTF
TGCGCCAGCAGCCAAGTGTTAGGGTCTGGCTACACCTTC
>TRBV7-9|few|TRBD2|TRBJ2-7
CASSLWTSGNPHEQYF
TGTGCCAGCAGCTTATGGACTAGCGGGAATCCCCACGAGCAGTACTTC
>TRBV11-2|few|TRBD1|TRBJ1-6
CASSLVQGGSNSPLHF
TGTGCCAGCAGCTTAGTCCAGGGGGGAAGTAATTCACCCCTCCACTTT
>TRBV6-1|few|.|TRBJ1-6
CASKDSNSPLHF
TGTGCCAGCAAGGACAGCAATTCACCCCTCCACTTT
>TRBV30|once|.|TRBJ2-3
CAWSVHQIRTDTQYF
TGTGCCTGGAGTGTACATCAGATTCGCACAGATACGCAGTATTTT
>TRBV20-1|few|.|TRBJ2-4
CSARAERELAKNIQYF
TGCAGTGCTAGAGCCGAAAGGGAACTAGCCAAAAACATTCAGTACTTC
>TRBV6-5|many|TRBD1|TRBJ1-5
CASRKAGTENQPQHF
TGTGCCAGCAGGAAGGCCGGGACAGAGAATCAGCCCCAGCATTTT
>TRBV20-1|many|.|TRBJ1-2
CSPALGRNRYGYTF
TGCAGTCCTGCCTTGGGACGGAACCGCTATGGCTACACCTTC
>TRBV12-3/TRBV12-4|.|.|TRBJ1-2
CASSFSGRNGYTF
TGTGCCAGCAGTTTCTCGGGTAGGAATGGCTACACCTTC
>TRBV5-5|.|.|TRBJ2-3
CASNMHSRSADTQYF
TGTGCCAGCAACATGCATAGTAGGTCCGCAGATACGCAGTATTTT
>TRBV24-1|.|TRBD2|TRBJ2-1
CATSDRSASGGFYNEQFF
TGTGCCACCAGTGACCGCTCCGCTAGCGGCGGCTTCTACAATGAGCAGTTCTTC
>TRBV20-1|.|TRBD2|TRBJ2-3
CSAIPLAGPTDTQYF
TGCAGTGCCATCCCACTAGCGGGACCCACAGATACGCAGTATTTT
>TRBV5-1|.|TRBD1|TRBJ1-2
CASSGGQGMLENGYTF
TGCGCCAGCAGCGGGGGACAGGGAATGTTAGAGAACGGCTACACCTTC
>TRBV28|few|TRBD2|TRBJ2-1
CASSLTSGRAGRGNEQFF
TGTGCCAGCAGTTTGACTAGCGGGAGGGCCGGTCGCGGCAATGAGCAGTTCTTC
>TRBV21-1|.|.|TRBJ2-7
CASWGQELYEQYF
TGTGCCAGCTGGGGTCAGGAGCTCTACGAGCAGTACTTC
>TRBV24-1|.|.|TRBJ2-7
CATSDTRTDSYEQYF
TGTGCCACCAGTGATACTAGGACGGACTCCTACGAGCAGTACTTC
>TRBV20-1|few|.|TRBJ1-5
CSAIPRGRNQPQHF
TGCAGTGCTATTCCCAGGGGCCGGAATCAGCCCCAGCATTTT
>TRBV10-3|.|.|TRBJ2-3
CAISEPPLTDTQYF
TGTGCCATCAGTGAGCCTCCCCTCACAGATACGCAGTATTTT
>TRBV7-2|few|.|TRBJ2-5
CASSGVIAEETRYF
TGTGCCAGCAGCGGGGTAATAGCGGAAGAGACCCGGTACTTC
>TRBV20-1|many|TRBD1|TRBJ1-5
CSADRALGGNQPQHF
TGCAGTGCAGACAGGGCCCTGGGGGGCAATCAGCCCCAGCATTTT
>TRBV30|.|.|TRBJ1-2
CAWSEEGLAGYTF
TGTGCCTGGAGTGAAGAGGGTTTGGCTGGCTACACCTTC
>TRBV5-1|many|.|TRBJ2-5
CASSSRGLDQETQYF
TGCGCCAGCAGCTCCAGGGGTCTCGACCAAGAGACCCAGTACTTC
>TRBV20-1|.|TRBD2|TRBJ2-1
CSATLFGASGSPDEQFF
TGCAGTGCTACCTTGTTTGGGGCTAGCGGGTCTCCGGATGAGCAGTTCTTC
>TRBV6-2/TRBV6-3|many|.|TRBJ1-1
CASSPGALGTEAFF
TGTGCCAGCAGTCCGGGGGCGCTGGGCACTGAAGCTTTCTTT
>TRBV12-3/TRBV12-4|.|.|TRBJ2-2
CASGPDVSLNTGELFF
TGTGCCAGCGGTCCCGACGTATCATTGAACACCGGGGAGCTGTTTTTT
>TRBV5-1|.|.|TRBJ1-1
CASHREGGEASF
TGCGCCAGTCACCGGGAGGGGGGTGAAGCTTCCTTT
>TRBV7-2|.|.|TRBJ2-3
CASRPDGGTQYF
TGTGCCAGCAGGCCGGACGGGGGTACGCAGTATTTT
>TRBV20-1|few|.|TRBJ2-1
CSAREGRRYPPVVNNYYYYNEQFF
TGCAGTGCTAGAGAGGGGAGGCGGTACCCGCCCGTGGTGAATAACTACTACTACTACAATGAGCAGTTCTTC
>TRBV7-9|once|TRBD2|TRBJ2-7
CASSLEGLAHEQYF
TGTGCCAGCAGCCTGGAGGGACTAGCGCACGAGCAGTACTTC
>TRBV10-3|.|TRBD1|TRBJ1-6
CASRGTEINSPLHF
TGCGCCAGCCGGGGGACAGAGATTAATTCACCCCTCCACTTT
>TRBV28|.|.|TRBJ1-1
CASRPGQLNTEAFF
TGTGCCAGCAGGCCAGGACAGTTGAACACTGAAGCTTTCTTT
>TRBV7-9|.|TRBD2|TRBJ2-1
CASSLGPGLAHYNEQFF
TGTGCCAGCAGCTTAGGCCCGGGACTAGCGCACTACAATGAGCAGTTCTTC
>TRBV7-9|many|TRBD2|TRBJ2-1
CASSLSASGWANEQFF
TGTGCCAGCAGCCTCTCCGCTAGCGGGTGGGCGAATGAGCAGTTCTTC
>TRBV7-2|few|.|TRBJ2-7
CASSLVGPGLGRHYEQYF
TGTGCCAGCAGCTTAGTGGGTCCCGGACTCGGAAGACACTACGAGCAGTACTTC
>TRBV12-3/TRBV12-4|few|.|TRBJ1-5
CASSFVGGANQPQHF
TGTGCCAGCAGTTTCGTTGGAGGGGCCAATCAGCCCCAGCATTTT
>TRBV6-5|many|.|TRBJ1-6
CASKRSFAETLHF
TGTGCCAGCAAGAGGTCGTTTGCCGAAACCCTCCACTTT
>TRBV20-1|few|TRBD1|TRBJ2-5
CSARQTGGRGTQYF
TGCAGTGCTAGACAAACAGGGGGCAGGGGGACCCAGTACTTC
>TRBV6-2/TRBV6-3|.|.|TRBJ1-6
CASSPPAGLNSPLHF
TGTGCCAGCAGCCCCCCGGCGGGATTGAATTCACCCCTCCACTTT
>TRBV5-6|.|.|TRBJ2-7
CASSLSQALRVYEQYF
TGTGCCAGCAGCTTGAGTCAGGCCCTACGCGTTTACGAGCAGTACTTC
>TRBV5-1|many|TRBD1|TRBJ2-7
CASSLVLDRRRDEQYF
TGCGCCAGCAGCTTGGTGTTGGACAGGAGAAGGGACGAGCAGTACTTC
>TRBV15|.|TRBD1|TRBJ2-7
CATSRAGTGNEQYF
TGTGCCACCAGCAGAGCGGGGACAGGGAACGAGCAGTACTTC
>TRBV24-1|.|.|TRBJ2-3
CATGLGGVTDTQYF
TGTGCCACCGGATTGGGCGGAGTCACAGATACGCAGTATTTT